One and the same sample provided the 28 T cell receptor beta chains below, sequenced in a study of T cells in Graves' hyperthyroidism and ophthalmopathy. The source material, RNA transcripts, was used to amplify TCR beta CDR3 regions. An initial round of RT-PCR targeting the TCR CDR3 relied on the HTBI primer set. TCRdb processed the multiplex PCR reads anew with MiXCR; each CDR3 protein has one entry. Of a few hundred thousand distinct CDR3 sequences listed, 14% to 15% are singletons. Sequenced material: blood. The receptors shown here come from a woman in her 30s with Graves' hyperthyroidism.

The gene calls are TRBV30 and TRBJ2-7, with D perhaps TRBD1 (6 bases). The length of the CDR3 is 14 residues. The V end was cut by 0 bases, the J end by 2 bases, with 11 bases between. Germline V CDR1 and CDR2: GTSNPN, SVGIG (reference sequence). The CDR3 spells CAWSVLWGPYEQYF. The CDR3 DNA follows: TGTGCCTGGAGTGTACTCTGGGGGCCCTACGAGCAGTACTTC.

This clonotype was seen many times. The chain joins TRBV11-1 to TRBJ1-1; possible D gene TRBD1, 5 bases. The V gene lost 4 bases and the J gene lost 3 bases, with 15 bases spanning the gap. Germline CDR1 SGHAT, CDR2 FQDESV (reference sequence). The CDR3 has 15 residues. Written as DNA, the CDR3 is TGTGCCAGCAGCTCTAGGGAAAAAGGGGACACTGAAGCTTTCTTT. As protein: CASSSREKGDTEAFF. The whole variable domain, filled in from reference TRBV11-1 and TRBJ1-1, reads EAEVAQSPRYKITEKSQAVAFWCDPISGHATLYWYRQILGQGPELLVQFQDESVVDDSQLPKDRFSAERLKGVDSTLKIQPAELGDSAMYLCASSSREKGDTEAFFGQGTRLTVV.

At least ten counts were recorded for this clonotype. The V gene is TRBV6-2 or TRBV6-3, the J gene TRBJ2-7; TRBD2 agrees at 8 bases. The ends lost 2 bases at V and 5 bases at J; junction bases unmatched: 11. Germline loops: CDR1 MNHEY, CDR2 SVGEGT. CDR3 length equals 16 residues. In DNA form, the CDR3 reads TGTGCCAGCAGTTACGGAGTGGGCGGGAGGTGGCACGAGCAGTACTTC. It encodes CASSYGVGGRWHEQYF.

The chain joins TRBV9 to TRBJ2-5; 7 bases agree with TRBD1. The germline gives CDR1 SGDLS, CDR2 YYNGEE. This CDR3 contains 15 residues. V shed 3 bases and J 2 bases; nucleotides not matched to a gene: 7. The chain's CDR3 is CASSETRGPQETQYF. DNA of the CDR3: TGTGCCAGCAGCGAAACAAGGGGGCCACAAGAGACCCAGTACTTC.

This clonotype has a count of ten or more. The chain has TRBV18 and TRBJ2-2; D unclear. The CDR3 is 13 amino acids. V was clipped by 4 bases and J by 2 bases, with 5 bases between them. CDR1 and CDR2 from the germline V gene are KGHSH and LQKENI. The CDR3 here is CASSLLNTGELFF. The CDR3 DNA is TGTGCCAGCTCACTACTAAACACCGGGGAGCTGTTTTTT.

In its sample, this clonotype was seen many times. This chain uses TRBV3-1 with TRBJ2-1, with D possibly matching TRBD2 (5 bases). V was cut by 4 bases and J by 2 bases, with 9 bases left in between. The CDR3 consists of 14 residues. Germline V gene lookup returns CDR1 LGHDT and CDR2 YNNKEL (reference sequence). The CDR3, as DNA: TGTGCCAGCAGCCCCGCCGGGGCCTACAATGAGCAGTTCTTC. Amino acid sequence: CASSPAGAYNEQFF.

The chain has TRBV7-3 and TRBJ2-2; 9 nucleotides line up with TRBD1. The germline gives CDR1 SGHTA, CDR2 FQGTGA. The CDR3 runs 17 residues. J gave up 9 bases and V 0 bases, and 11 bases lay outside the gene matches. This chain's CDR3 is CASSLTGGTGSARELFF. As DNA, the CDR3 is TGTGCCAGCAGCTTAACGGGGGGGACAGGGTCCGCAAGGGAGCTGTTTTTT.

This clonotype was found many times. The DNA for the CDR3 is TGTGCCAGCAGCCACGGGGGCGGTAGGTCCCTTGTTAACTATGGCTACACCTTC. It is translated as CASSHGGGRSLVNYGYTF. This chain links TRBV3-1 with TRBJ1-2; tentatively, D is TRBD1 (6 bases). CDR1 and CDR2 from the germline V gene are LGHDT and YNNKEL (reference sequence). The ends were cut back, 3 bases at V and 1 base at J, with 21 bases in the middle. CDR3 size: 18 residues.

As concerns this clonotype: With a much larger clone just one base away, this may be a read error. The rearrangement uses TRBV5-1 and TRBJ2-1; D tentatively reads TRBD1 or TRBD2 (7 bases each). V lost 0 bases and J 9 bases, leaving 13 bases between the germline ends. Germline V gene sequence: CDR1 SGHRS, CDR2 YFSETQ. The CDR3 has 14 residues. In DNA form, the CDR3 reads TGCGCCAGCAGCTTGGTCACCAGGGGGGGTGAGCAGTTCTTC. It codes for CASSLVTRGGEQFF.

For this clonotype: This clone may be a read error of a much larger clone one base away. The gene calls are TRBV24-1 and TRBJ2-1, with 11 positions matching TRBD1. This CDR3 comprises 15 residues. Trimming cost V 2 bases and J 6 bases; bases outside gene matches: 2. Germline V gives CDR1 KGHDR, CDR2 SFDVKD. The CDR3 loop reads CATSDWGQGGNEQFF. The CDR3 nucleotides read TGTGCCACCAGTGATTGGGGACAGGGGGGCAATGAGCAGTTCTTC.

At least ten counts were recorded for this clonotype. The chain uses TRBV5-1 and TRBJ2-1, with 10 bases aligning to TRBD1. The length of the CDR3 is 15 residues. V was pared by 4 bases and J by 8 bases, with 9 bases of the junction left unmatched. Germline V gene sequence: CDR1 SGHRS, CDR2 YFSETQ. The CDR3 DNA is TGCGCCAGCAGCGCCCCGGGACAGGGGACGTATGAGCAGTTCTTC. This codes for CASSAPGQGTYEQFF.

This clonotype has at least ten counts. The V and J genes are TRBV12-3 or TRBV12-4 and TRBJ2-7; a possible D gene is TRBD1 (5 bases). This CDR3 region has 18 residues. V was pared by 3 bases and J by 0 bases, with 21 bases between. CDR3 region: CASSFRVLGHSYSYEQYF. CDR3 sequence (DNA): TGTGCCAGCAGTTTTCGGGTCCTGGGGCATTCCTACTCCTACGAGCAGTACTTC.

This clonotype was counted at least ten times. This chain joins TRBV30 and TRBJ1-5; a possible D gene is TRBD1 (6 bases). This CDR3 spans 14 amino acids. Germline CDR1 and CDR2: GTSNPN and SVGIG (reference sequence). V was shortened by 5 bases and J by 8 bases, with 19 bases between the two germline ends. The CDR3 here is CAWGPKGVEEPQHF. In DNA form, the CDR3 reads TGTGCCTGGGGACCCAAGGGGGTGGAGGAGCCCCAGCATTTT.

This clonotype has just one count. The chain employs TRBV20-1 and TRBJ2-1, with a possible D match to TRBD2 (6 bases). The germline gives CDR1 DFQATT, CDR2 SNEGSKA (reference sequence). The CDR3 is made up of 13 amino acids. Trimming took off 5 bases at V and 5 bases at J, with 13 bases between the two ends. The CDR3 nucleotides read TGCAGTGCTGTCGGGGGAATTAACAATGAGCAGTTCTTC. The encoded protein is CSAVGGINNEQFF.

The sample holds many counts of this clonotype. The chain has TRBV2 and TRBJ2-7; D is possibly TRBD1 (5 bases). CDR1 is SNHLY and CDR2 is FYNNEI in the germline V gene. The CDR3 extends over 14 amino acids. Trimming left V 3 bases short and J 2 bases short, with 11 bases between. CDR3 sequence reads: CASSDPRVPYEQYF. Written as DNA, the CDR3 is TGTGCCAGCAGTGATCCCAGGGTACCCTACGAGCAGTACTTC.

A word on this clonotype: With a much larger clone just one base away, this may be a read error. CDR3 in amino acids: CASSPPTEPNEQFF. The CDR3 DNA is TGTGCCAGCTCACCACCGACAGAACCCAATGAGCAGTTCTTC. The V call is TRBV18, the J call TRBJ2-1; maybe TRBD1 (5 bases). The CDR3 has 14 amino acids. Germline V gene sequence: CDR1 KGHSH, CDR2 LQKENI. V was pared by 0 bases and J by 6 bases, with 9 bases between.

The gene calls are TRBV7-2 and TRBJ2-5; D is perhaps TRBD1 or TRBD2 (7 bases each). Per the germline V gene, CDR1 is SGHTA and CDR2 is FQGNSA. There are 14 residues in the CDR3. Trimming took off 5 bases at V and 5 bases at J, with 15 bases between the two ends. CDR3 protein: CASSPGGDGETQYF. DNA for the CDR3: TGTGCCAGCAGCCCAGGGGGGGATGGGGAGACCCAGTACTTC. The full variable domain, with the rest looked up from reference TRBV7-2 and TRBJ2-5, is GAGVSQSPSNKVTEKGKDVELRCDPISGHTALYWYRQSLGQGLEFLIYFQGNSAPDKSGLPSDRFSAERTGGSVSTLTIQRTQQEDSAVYLCASSPGGDGETQYFGPGTRLLVL.

This clonotype has ten or more counts. The chain couples TRBV12-3 or TRBV12-4 to TRBJ2-1; D not resolved. This CDR3 region has 14 residues. The V end lost 10 bases, the J end lost 8 bases, and 21 bases lay between the germline ends. In DNA form, the CDR3 reads TGTGCCATCCTACCTTGGGCTCCTGGCGATGAGCAGTTCTTC. Residues: CAILPWAPGDEQFF.

The V and J genes are TRBV2 and TRBJ2-1; 11 bases are shared with TRBD2. V lost 2 bases, J lost 1 base, and 7 bases stayed unmatched. Germline CDR1 reads SNHLY; CDR2 reads FYNNEI. CDR3 length: 18 amino acids. Here the CDR3 DNA reads TGTGCCAGCAGTGAAATAACTAGCGGGAGAGGGTCCTACAATGAGCAGTTCTTC. Protein product: CASSEITSGRGSYNEQFF.

This clonotype was seen more than once but under ten times. The J gene is TRBJ2-1, the V gene TRBV20-1; 9 bases line up with TRBD2. V lost 5 bases to trimming and J lost 4 bases; unmatched junction nucleotides: 6. In germline, CDR1 is DFQATT, CDR2 SNEGSKA (reference sequence). The CDR3 loop spans 14 amino acids. DNA of the CDR3: TGCAGTGCTTCTAGCGGGATTGATTACAATGAGCAGTTCTTC. Protein sequence: CSASSGIDYNEQFF.

This clonotype showed up many times. V gene TRBV4-1 combines with J gene TRBJ2-7; 7 nucleotides match TRBD2. The CDR3 totals 15 residues. V lost 4 bases, J lost 4 bases, and 10 bases stayed unmatched. Germline V gene lookup returns CDR1 MGHRA and CDR2 YSYEKL. The CDR3 DNA sequence: TGCGCCAGCAGCCTGGTCGGGGAGGGATTATACGAGCAGTACTTC. Translating it yields CASSLVGEGLYEQYF.

The chain carries TRBV11-3 and TRBJ2-1; 14 bases match TRBD2. The CDR3 is made up of 18 amino acids. V shed 5 bases, J shed 5 bases, and the junction held 11 bases outside the gene matches. CDR1 and CDR2 from the germline V gene are SGHNT and YENEEA. This chain's CDR3 is CASSAKGTSGSMNNEQFF. CDR3 DNA: TGTGCCAGCAGCGCCAAGGGGACTAGCGGGAGTATGAACAATGAGCAGTTCTTC.

This clonotype came up many times. This rearrangement joins TRBV3-1 to TRBJ2-1; the D is unclear. In germline, CDR1 is LGHDT, CDR2 YNNKEL (reference sequence). The CDR3 consists of 13 residues. V lost 0 bases to trimming and J lost 9 bases, with 9 bases between them. The CDR3 DNA reads as TGTGCCAGCAGCCAAGATCGGGTCCGTGAGCAGTTCTTC. It codes for CASSQDRVREQFF.

This clonotype was detected only a few times. This CDR3 is CSARGREGRRTDTQYF. CDR3 nucleotides: TGCAGTGCTAGAGGGAGGGAGGGGAGGAGGACAGATACGCAGTATTTT. The V call is TRBV20-1, the J call TRBJ2-3; 7 nucleotides align to TRBD2. The J segment lost 3 bases and the V segment lost 1 base, leaving 10 bases of the junction unmatched. The CDR3 contains 16 residues. Germline lookup yields CDR1 DFQATT and CDR2 SNEGSKA (reference sequence).

To note about this clonotype: A much larger clone lies one base from this, so it may be a read error. The chain joins TRBV9 to TRBJ1-1; TRBD1 is a possible D gene (5 bases). From germline, CDR1 is SGDLS and CDR2 YYNGEE. The V end was cut by 0 bases, the J end by 4 bases, with 7 bases between. The CDR3 has 13 amino acids. CDR3 nucleotide sequence: TGTGCCAGCAGCGTAGGGGGGACCACTGAAGCTTTCTTT. Encoded protein: CASSVGGTTEAFF.

Details on this clonotype: Possible read error: a much larger clone is one base away. The chain couples TRBV20-1 to TRBJ2-3, with 7 bases that match TRBD2. Germline V gene data show CDR1 as DFQATT and CDR2 as SNEGSKA (reference sequence). V shed 4 bases and J 1 base; nucleotides not matched to a gene: 2. The CDR3 totals 13 residues. This CDR3 is CSATLAGTDTQYF. The CDR3 DNA reads TGCAGTGCTACTCTAGCGGGCACAGATACGCAGTATTTT.

Comment on this clonotype: It may be a read error: a sequence one base away is much more abundant. This chain uses TRBV28 with TRBJ2-1; D may match TRBD1 or TRBD2 (7 bases each). The germline gives CDR1 MDHEN, CDR2 SYDVKM. The V and J ends lost 5 bases and 10 bases respectively, with 18 bases between them. The CDR3 is 14 residues long. Written as DNA, the CDR3 is TGTGCCAGCAGTCAGGGGGGGGCCCACTACGAGCAGTTCTTC. It is translated as CASSQGGAHYEQFF.

This clonotype was detected ten times or more. J is TRBJ1-1 and V is TRBV30; a weak D match, TRBD1 (6 bases). There are 15 residues in the CDR3. Looked up from germline, CDR1 is GTSNPN and CDR2 is SVGIG (reference sequence). Trimming took off 1 base at V and 0 bases at J, with 12 bases between the two ends. CDR3 coding DNA: TGTGCCTGGAGTGAACAGGGATTAATGAACACTGAAGCTTTCTTT. Protein sequence: CAWSEQGLMNTEAFF.